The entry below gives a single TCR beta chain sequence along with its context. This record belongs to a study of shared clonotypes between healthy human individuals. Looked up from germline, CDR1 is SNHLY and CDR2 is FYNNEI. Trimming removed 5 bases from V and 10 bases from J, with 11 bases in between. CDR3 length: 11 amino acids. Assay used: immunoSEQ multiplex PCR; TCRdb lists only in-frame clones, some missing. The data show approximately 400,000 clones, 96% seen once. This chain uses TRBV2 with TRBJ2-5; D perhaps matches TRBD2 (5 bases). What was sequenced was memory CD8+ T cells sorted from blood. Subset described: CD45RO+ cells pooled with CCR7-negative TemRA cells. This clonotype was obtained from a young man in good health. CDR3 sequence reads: CASSFGIGQYF. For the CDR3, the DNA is TGTGCCAGCAGTTTCGGGATCGGCCAGTACTTC.